This T cell receptor beta chain is drawn from a study of CD8+ T cells in alopecia areata. CDR1 is SQVTM and CDR2 is ANQGSEA in the germline V gene. This CDR3 has 14 residues. The V end lost 4 bases, the J end lost 7 bases, and 19 bases lay between the germline ends. Treatment of the sample: oral pan-JAK inhibitor, 5-10 mg twice daily. RNA extraction and reverse transcription yielded cDNA as sequencing template. Clones were sequenced by immunoSEQ multiplex PCR, and TCRdb holds only the in-frame ones, with some missing. The table includes approximately 210,000 clones, around three fifths detected once. The sequence came from a human donor with alopecia areata. The chain combines TRBV29-1 with TRBJ1-1; D possibly corresponds to TRBD1 (5 bases). Sequencing used CD4+ T cells sorted from blood, obtained around week 49, from a patient treated with tofacitinib. This CDR3 is CSVVLRDSIFEAFF. The DNA of the CDR3 is TGCAGCGTTGTCCTTCGAGACAGCATCTTTGAAGCTTTCTTT. Looking up the rest from reference TRBV29-1 and TRBJ1-1 gives the full variable domain: SAVISQKPSRDICQRGTSLTIQCQVDSQVTMMFWYRQQPGQSLTLIATANQGSEATYESGFVIDKFPISRPNLTFSTLTVSNMSPEDSSIYLCSVVLRDSIFEAFFGQGTRLTVV.